This T cell receptor (beta chain) emerged from a study of T cells after posttransplantation cyclophosphamide listed by TCRdb under 2016. Regarding the research as a whole: Using TRB sequencing, the study followed how the T cell repertoire rebuilt after myeloablative bone marrow transplantation with posttransplantation cyclophosphamide given as GVHD prophylaxis. Public TRB sequences were queried against a database of over 3,000 sequences associated with responses to pathogens, tumor antigens, self-antigens and alloantigens. Samples from 35 to 45 PTCy-treated patients, along with samples from 16 of their related bone marrow donors, underwent antigen receptor sequencing. Because TRA and TRB clonality were tightly correlated in 9 samples, subsequent TCR analyses were focused on TRB only. Up to about 3 additional blood samples from 2 to 5.2 years after transplant were also TRB-sequenced in 3 patients, as was pretransplant blood from a handful of patients. Blood from every one of the 30 or so PTCy patients who had 1-year posttransplant specimens underwent TRB sequencing. Overall study results and their limits: The TRB repertoires of T cells infiltrating skin or GI tract showed only limited overlap with the TRB repertoires of T cells in blood. At 1-2 months, donor-recipient similarity was low but rose over the first year, and the later blood repertoires were often dominated by donor CD8+ memory clones. Across 45 patients, TRB clonality was highly associated with recipient CMV seropositivity and CMV reactivation, and PTCy diversity was similar to diversity in CNI/methotrexate controls.

This clone was observed a few times. It has no known antigen specificity. Per-base qualities were not stored, and no clone one base away is much larger. This sample's treatment or condition label indicates: high-dose cyclophosphamide on days +3 and +4 as single-agent GVHD prophylaxis. Patients in the PTCy group got busulfan and fludarabine conditioning, a marrow graft from a related or unrelated donor, and cyclophosphamide on days +3 and +4. PTCy-treated patients were drawn from a prospective multi-institutional clinical trial. Peripheral blood and bone marrow mononuclear cells were isolated by Ficoll-Hypaque density centrifugation and cryopreserved. TRB sequencing used genomic DNA with the immunoSEQ assay at survey resolution or the hsTCRB kit. The source study handled its data this way. The immunoSEQ software handled initial read processing, and the LymphoSeq R package was used for repertoire analyses. For each TRB dataset, clonality was calculated as 1 minus normalized Shannon entropy, and the Gini coefficient was computed as well. To infer phenotypes in unsorted samples, TRB sequences from sorted subsets of the recipient or donor were mapped onto the unsorted samples of the same recipient. The immuneACCESS repertoire file appears here via TCRdb, limited to in-frame rearrangements. These files lack a portion of the clones; in checked studies, under half of the deficit traces to unresolved V genes, and the cause of the others is not known. The DNA gave D and trimming, while V, J and clone size come from that table. This sample includes roughly 3,000 clones, and none of them was observed just once. The top ten clonotypes cover roughly 28% of the sample.

CDR3 length: 14 amino acids, cysteine to phenylalanine. Here the CDR3 DNA is all that survives: 42 bases in frame from base 1. For CDR1 and CDR2, the germline V gene lists SGDLS and YYNGEE. V is cut back by 1 base and J by 3 bases, with 0 bases in the junction unmatched. In this chain, TRBV9 is recombined with TRBJ2-1, with 8 junctional bases fitting TRBD2. The sequence was obtained from a female patient between 40 and 50 years old who received an allogeneic stem cell transplant from a related donor, was CMV-positive, and had no GVHD. After a transplant, some T cells may have been passed on by the graft donor. Source: PBMCs, taken 84 days after allogeneic stem cell transplant with posttransplant cyclophosphamide. CDR3 protein: CASSVTSGYNEQFF. The DNA is TGTGCCAGCAGCGTAACTAGCGGCTACAATGAGCAGTTCTTC. Extended through the reference TRBV9 and TRBJ2-1 proteins, this CDR3 yields the full variable domain: DSGVTQTPKHLITATGQRVTLRCSPRSGDLSVYWYQQSLDQGLQFLIQYYNGEERAKGNILERFSAQQFPDLHSELNLSSLELGDSALYFCASSVTSGYNEQFFGPGTRLTVL.